Below, 20 T cell receptor beta chains from the same sample are listed, as sequenced in a study of T cells after yellow fever vaccination. TCRdb reanalysed the 5' RACE reads using MiXCR and keeps one entry per CDR3 protein. Here the sample spans about 630,000 distinct CDR3 sequences, roughly an eighth being singletons. Specimen: PBMCs, collected on the day of the yellow fever booster vaccination. These receptors all come from a man aged 30 to 45 who received the YFV17D yellow fever vaccine.

The rearrangement links TRBV18 to TRBJ2-1; D is uncertain. The ends were cut back, 6 bases at V and 8 bases at J, with 14 bases in the middle. Germline values: CDR1 KGHSH, CDR2 LQKENI. This CDR3 is 13 amino acids long. CDR3: CASSPSGGDEQFF. Written as DNA, the CDR3 is TGTGCCAGCTCCCCCTCGGGCGGCGATGAGCAGTTCTTC. The variable domain in full, with the rest retrieved from reference TRBV18 and TRBJ2-1, is NAGVMQNPRHLVRRRGQEARLRCSPMKGHSHVYWYRQLPEEGLKFMVYLQKENIIDESGMPKERFSAEFPKEGPSILRIQQVVRGDSAAYFCASSPSGGDEQFFGPGTRLTVL.

This clonotype was observed a handful of times. This rearrangement joins TRBV9 to TRBJ1-1, with 9 bases identical to TRBD1. This CDR3 is 18 amino acids long. Germline V gene sequence: CDR1 SGDLS, CDR2 YYNGEE. V lost 6 bases to trimming and J lost 0 bases; unmatched junction nucleotides: 15. The CDR3 loop reads CASNSGAPTGGLNTEAFF. CDR3 nucleotide sequence: TGTGCCAGCAACTCCGGGGCTCCGACAGGGGGATTGAACACTGAAGCTTTCTTT.

In this sample, this clonotype turned up a few times. J is TRBJ1-3 and V is TRBV20-1, with a weak D call TRBD1 (5 bases). This CDR3 spans 14 amino acids. V lost 3 bases, J lost 4 bases, and 13 bases lay in between. CDR1 and CDR2 from the germline V gene are DFQATT and SNEGSKA (reference sequence). The CDR3 here is CSARDTARGNTIYF. CDR3 DNA: TGCAGTGCTAGGGACACGGCCAGGGGAAACACCATATATTTT.

This clonotype was recorded a few times. The CDR3 nucleotides read TGCAGTGCTAGTCCCCGGACAGGACTCGGATATACGCAGTATTTT. Amino acids: CSASPRTGLGYTQYF. The V gene is TRBV20-1, the J gene TRBJ2-3, with TRBD1 matching 7 bases. The CDR3 length is 15 residues. CDR1 and CDR2 (germline): DFQATT, SNEGSKA (reference sequence). With V trimmed by 3 bases and J by 7 bases, 13 bases remained unmatched.

The chain employs TRBV28 and TRBJ2-2; 10 nucleotides line up with TRBD2. CDR3 size: 16 residues. Germline trimming cut 4 bases from V and 6 bases from J; bases unmatched to any gene: 8. Germline lookup yields CDR1 MDHEN and CDR2 SYDVKM. The chain's CDR3 is CASSSPRTSGSGELFF. CDR3 sequence (DNA): TGTGCCAGCAGTTCCCCTAGGACTAGCGGTTCCGGGGAGCTGTTTTTT.

The chain recombines TRBV28 with TRBJ2-1; no clear D gene. The germline V gene has CDR1 MDHEN and CDR2 SYDVKM. V lost 7 bases and J 5 bases, leaving 12 bases between the germline ends. The length of the CDR3 is 13 residues. CDR3 loop: CASIWSGDNEQFF. CDR3 DNA sequence: TGTGCCAGCATTTGGTCCGGAGACAATGAGCAGTTCTTC.

This clonotype was observed a few times. V is TRBV18 and J is TRBJ2-3; D is unclear. This CDR3 is built from 9 residues. Germline CDR1 reads KGHSH; CDR2 reads LQKENI. V was clipped by 11 bases and J by 5 bases, with 5 bases between them. The CDR3 sequence: CAGRDTQYF. CDR3 nucleotide sequence: TGTGCCGGCAGAGATACGCAGTATTTT.

This clonotype has ten or more counts. CDR3 protein: CASGPGELFF. The CDR3 coding sequence is TGTGCCAGCGGACCCGGGGAGCTGTTTTTT. The rearrangement uses TRBV28 and TRBJ2-2; D not certain. Deletions cut 8 bases from V and 6 bases from J, with 4 bases between. The CDR3 runs to 10 residues. Germline CDR1 reads MDHEN; CDR2 reads SYDVKM.

There are a few counts of this clonotype. The chain combines TRBV7-2 with TRBJ1-6; 7 bases are a match to TRBD1. The germline V gene encodes CDR1 SGHTA and CDR2 FQGNSA. CDR3 length: 13 amino acids. The trim removed 7 bases at V and 10 bases at J, leaving 7 bases unmatched. The chain's CDR3 is CASKQGPESPLHF. In nucleotides, the CDR3 is TGTGCCAGCAAACAGGGGCCGGAATCACCCCTCCACTTT.

This clonotype showed up many times. The chain carries TRBV27 and TRBJ2-2; a weak D match, TRBD2 (5 bases). With 7 bases removed from V and 0 bases from J, the gap between germline ends came to 12 bases. The CDR3 consists of 15 residues. Per the germline V gene, CDR1 is MNHEY and CDR2 is SMNVEV (reference sequence). In DNA, the CDR3 is TGTGCCAGCATGGAGGTCGGAACGAACACCGGGGAGCTGTTTTTT. Amino acid sequence: CASMEVGTNTGELFF.

The chain joins TRBV4-2 to TRBJ2-3; TRBD2 agrees at 7 bases. The CDR3 is made up of 17 amino acids. CDR1 is LGHNA and CDR2 is YNFKEQ in the germline V gene. V lost 6 bases to trimming and J lost 1 base; unmatched junction nucleotides: 13. The CDR3 sequence is CASRYDLGLAGTDTQYF. The CDR3 DNA reads TGTGCCAGCAGATACGATTTAGGGCTAGCGGGCACAGATACGCAGTATTTT.

This clonotype was detected a few times. This rearrangement joins TRBV20-1 to TRBJ1-1; D may be TRBD1 (5 bases). Trimming pared 2 bases from V and 1 base from J, leaving 14 bases between. The CDR3 totals 15 residues. The germline CDR1 and CDR2 sequences are DFQATT and SNEGSKA (reference sequence). The CDR3 sequence: CSARKPDQGNTEAFF. In nucleotides, the CDR3 is TGCAGTGCTAGAAAACCAGACCAGGGGAACACTGAAGCTTTCTTT.

This clonotype came up a few times. V usage is TRBV5-8 and J usage is TRBJ2-5; weak D call: TRBD2 (5 bases). Trimming took off 0 bases at V and 0 bases at J, with 9 bases between the two ends. Germline V gene data show CDR1 as SGHTS and CDR2 as YDEGEE. This CDR3 is built from 15 residues. CDR3 in DNA: TGTGCCAGCAGCTTGGGGGTGGACTACCAAGAGACCCAGTACTTC. Translated, it gives CASSLGVDYQETQYF.

This clonotype was counted only a few times. This sequence joins TRBV7-2 and TRBJ2-2; D is uncertain. Trimming shortened V by 3 bases and J by 0 bases, and 11 bases separated the two germline ends. Germline V gene sequence: CDR1 SGHTA, CDR2 FQGNSA. The CDR3 contains 16 residues. The CDR3 region has the DNA TGTGCCAGCAGCTTGTTCGGAACCACGAACACCGGGGAGCTGTTTTTT. Translation: CASSLFGTTNTGELFF.

The gene calls are TRBV5-4 and TRBJ2-7; D is unclear. Per the germline V gene, CDR1 is SGHNT and CDR2 is YYREEE (reference sequence). Trimming removed 9 bases at V and 3 bases at J, with 13 bases between. This CDR3 spans 12 amino acids. CDR3 sequence reads: CATGPIDYEQYF. For the CDR3, the DNA is TGTGCCACAGGCCCGATCGACTACGAGCAGTACTTC.

The gene calls are TRBV6-5 and TRBJ2-2, with D tentatively TRBD2 (6 bases). The V gene's germline CDR1 is MNHEY and CDR2 SVGAGI. The CDR3 length is 17 residues. V shed 0 bases and J shed 2 bases, with 13 bases lying between them. The CDR3 DNA follows: TGTGCCAGCAGTTACTCAAAGGGAGGTGCAAACACCGGGGAGCTGTTTTTT. This translates into CASSYSKGGANTGELFF.

This clonotype was seen only a few times. This sequence joins TRBV7-3 and TRBJ2-1; D is possibly TRBD1 or TRBD2 (6 bases each). The CDR3 has 18 amino acids. Germline CDR1 SGHTA, CDR2 FQGTGA. V shed 2 bases and J shed 5 bases, with 22 bases lying between them. Written as DNA, the CDR3 is TGTGCCAGCAGCTTATTAGGGGGTAGCGGCAGGGCGGACAATGAGCAGTTCTTC. It encodes CASSLLGGSGRADNEQFF.

This clonotype has just a few counts. The rearrangement uses TRBV30 and TRBJ1-5; D ambiguous. The CDR3 covers 12 residues. Germline-derived CDR1 and CDR2 are GTSNPN and SVGIG (reference sequence). The V and J ends lost 2 bases and 1 base respectively, with 3 bases between them. CDR3 loop: CAWSLSNQPQHF. In nucleotides, the CDR3 is TGTGCCTGGAGTTTGAGCAATCAGCCCCAGCATTTT.

The chain carries TRBV20-1 and TRBJ1-2; D gene uncertain. CDR1 and CDR2 (germline): DFQATT, SNEGSKA (reference sequence). Trimming left V 1 base short and J 7 bases short, with 16 bases between. The CDR3 totals 14 residues. CDR3 in DNA: TGCAGTGCTAGAGTTAATAAGGATTTGTCTGGCTACACCTTC. Residues: CSARVNKDLSGYTF.

The chain has TRBV28 and TRBJ2-7; D remains unclear. The length of the CDR3 is 12 residues. Between the trimmed V and J ends, which lost 4 bases and 8 bases, there was a span of 12 bases. Germline CDR1 and CDR2: MDHEN and SYDVKM. In nucleotides, the CDR3 is TGTGCCAGCAGTTCGGCTAGTGTTCAGCAGTACTTC. Amino acids: CASSSASVQQYF. The whole variable domain, filled in from reference TRBV28 and TRBJ2-7, reads DVKVTQSSRYLVKRTGEKVFLECVQDMDHENMFWYRQDPGLGLRLIYFSYDVKMKEKGDIPEGYSVSREKKERFSLILESASTNQTSMYLCASSSASVQQYFGPGTRLTVT.